This T cell receptor (beta chain) comes out of a study of technical replicates of blood from several donors. This clone has a single count. The CDR3 runs to 16 residues. Per the germline V gene, CDR1 is SGHNT and CDR2 is YYREEE (reference sequence). With V trimmed by 4 bases and J by 0 bases, 8 bases remained unmatched. Some clones are missing from TCRdb's copy, which holds only in-frame ones; the method was immunoSEQ multiplex PCR. The sample yields some 76,000 clones, approximately 94% seen once. What was sequenced was T cells isolated from PBMCs. The chain links TRBV5-4 to TRBJ2-7; 9 bases match TRBD2. The sequence was collected from a human donor in good health. This CDR3 reads CASSRLAGASSYEQYF. The DNA for the CDR3 is TGTGCCAGCAGCCGATTAGCGGGAGCGAGCTCCTACGAGCAGTACTTC.